The 31 T cell receptor beta chains below were found in one sample sequenced in a study of CD4 T cells in relation to SARS-CoV-2 and coronaviruses. CD4+ T cells from unexposed donors were obtained before the COVID-19 pandemic (2011-2018). Assay used: immunoSEQ multiplex PCR; TCRdb lists only in-frame clones, some missing. The data contain about 59,000 clones, about nine tenths of them singletons. Sequencing was carried out using memory CD4+ T cells from PBMCs. The receptors were sampled from a human donor in good health.

The V gene is TRBV5-1, the J gene TRBJ2-1; D perhaps matches TRBD1 (5 bases). Trimming left V 1 base short and J 3 bases short, with 11 bases between. The germline V gene has CDR1 SGHRS and CDR2 YFSETQ. CDR3 length: 15 residues. CDR3 in amino acids: CASSLLPGFYNEQFF. In DNA form, the CDR3 reads TGCGCCAGCAGCTTGTTGCCAGGGTTCTACAATGAGCAGTTCTTC.

The chain combines TRBV10-2 with TRBJ2-3; no clear D gene. The CDR3 is 13 residues long. V lost 4 bases and J 4 bases, leaving 9 bases between the germline ends. In germline, CDR1 is WSHSY, CDR2 SAAADI. The CDR3 nucleotides are TGCGCCAGCAGTGGGGAAAAGGCAGATACGCAGTATTTT. Its protein is CASSGEKADTQYF.

The rearrangement links TRBV15 to TRBJ1-5; D unresolved. There are 12 residues in the CDR3. The V end lost 6 bases, the J end lost 4 bases, and 7 bases lay between the germline ends. The V gene's germline CDR1 is LNHNV and CDR2 YYDKDF (reference sequence). CDR3: CATSRPNQPQHF. The CDR3, as DNA: TGTGCCACCAGTAGGCCGAATCAGCCCCAGCATTTT. The complete variable domain, with remaining parts taken from reference TRBV15 and TRBJ1-5, reads DAMVIQNPRYQVTQFGKPVTLSCSQTLNHNVMYWYQQKSSQAPKLLFHYYDKDFNNEADTPDNFQSRRPNTSFCFLDIRSPGLGDTAMYLCATSRPNQPQHFGDGTRLSIL.

The chain joins TRBV20-1 to TRBJ2-3; D is undetermined. Germline CDR1 is DFQATT and CDR2 is SNEGSKA (reference sequence). The germline V and J ends were trimmed by 3 bases and 4 bases, with 5 bases remaining between them. This CDR3 has 11 residues. The CDR3: CSASVADTQYF. In nucleotides, the CDR3 is TGCAGTGCTAGCGTAGCAGATACGCAGTATTTT.

The chain employs TRBV7-2 and TRBJ2-5, with D hard to call. CDR3 length equals 13 residues. V lost 2 bases and J lost 5, with 9 bases in between. Germline V CDR1 and CDR2: SGHTA, FQGNSA. CDR3 sequence: CASSLIVRETQYF. In DNA, the CDR3 is TGTGCCAGCAGCTTAATAGTCCGGGAGACCCAGTACTTC. Looking up the rest from reference TRBV7-2 and TRBJ2-5 gives the full variable domain: GAGVSQSPSNKVTEKGKDVELRCDPISGHTALYWYRQSLGQGLEFLIYFQGNSAPDKSGLPSDRFSAERTGGSVSTLTIQRTQQEDSAVYLCASSLIVRETQYFGPGTRLLVL.

The chain couples TRBV7-9 to TRBJ2-3; 7 bases align to TRBD1. Trimming at V came to 3 bases and at J to 2 bases, leaving 5 bases not matched to a gene. CDR1 is SEHNR and CDR2 is FQNEAQ in the germline V gene (reference sequence). This CDR3 is 15 amino acids long. The CDR3 coding sequence is TGTGCCAGCAGCTTGACCGACAGGGCCACAGATACGCAGTATTTT. This codes for CASSLTDRATDTQYF. The whole variable domain, remainder taken from reference TRBV7-9 and TRBJ2-3, is DTGVSQNPRHKITKRGQNVTFRCDPISEHNRLYWYRQTLGQGPEFLTYFQNEAQLEKSRLLSDRFSAERPKGSFSTLEIQRTEQGDSAMYLCASSLTDRATDTQYFGPGTRLTVL.

The chain uses TRBV11-2 and TRBJ2-1; TRBD2 matches at 10 bases. The germline gives CDR1 SGHAT, CDR2 FQNNGV. The CDR3 has 16 amino acids. The V gene end was trimmed by 4 bases and the J gene end by 7 bases; junction bases not matched to a gene: 10. The CDR3 region has the DNA TGTGCCAGCAGCTCTATTAGACTAGCGGGTGGTAATGAGCAGTTCTTC. It encodes CASSSIRLAGGNEQFF.

CDR3 protein: CASSLAAASGTSYNEQFF. DNA of the CDR3: TGCGCCAGCAGCTTGGCGGCGGCTAGCGGGACCTCCTACAATGAGCAGTTCTTC. The chain has TRBV5-1 and TRBJ2-1, with 9 bases matching TRBD2. The length of the CDR3 is 18 residues. The germline CDR1 and CDR2 sequences are SGHRS and YFSETQ. J gave up 0 bases and V 0 bases, and 7 bases lay outside the gene matches.

The chain carries TRBV6-5 and TRBJ1-4; maybe TRBD1 (6 bases). The CDR3 has 15 amino acids. With 6 bases removed from V and 4 bases from J, the gap between germline ends came to 15 bases. Germline V gives CDR1 MNHEY, CDR2 SVGAGI. In nucleotides, the CDR3 is TGTGCCAGCAGCCGGACGAGGGGGGATAATGAAAAACTGTTTTTT. Residues: CASSRTRGDNEKLFF.

The rearrangement links TRBV27 to TRBJ2-1; D remains unclear. Trimming shortened V by 6 bases and J by 4 bases, and 4 bases separated the two germline ends. The V gene's germline CDR1 is MNHEY and CDR2 SMNVEV (reference sequence). The CDR3 has 11 residues. Here the CDR3 reads CASRAYNEQFF. Written as DNA, the CDR3 is TGTGCCAGCAGGGCTTACAATGAGCAGTTCTTC.

The table lists this clone with a count of one. The chain links TRBV28 to TRBJ2-7, with 14 nucleotides matching TRBD2. The J segment lost 6 bases and the V segment lost 5 bases, leaving 6 bases of the junction unmatched. Germline CDR1 MDHEN, CDR2 SYDVKM. The length of the CDR3 is 15 residues. The CDR3 is CASSTRTSGRREQYF. For the CDR3, the DNA is TGTGCCAGCAGTACCCGGACTAGCGGGAGGCGCGAGCAGTACTTC.

Here the CDR3 DNA reads TGTGCCAGCAGCGAAACCCCGGGACGCTTGCAGTTCTTC. Encoded protein: CASSETPGRLQFF. V gene TRBV9 combines with J gene TRBJ2-1, with D tentatively TRBD1 or TRBD2 (5 bases each). The CDR3 extends over 13 amino acids. Germline CDR1 reads SGDLS; CDR2 reads YYNGEE. Trimming shortened V by 3 bases and J by 12 bases, and 16 bases separated the two germline ends.

The chain recombines TRBV5-1 with TRBJ2-7; 11 nucleotides align to TRBD2. The germline V gene has CDR1 SGHRS and CDR2 YFSETQ. Germline trimming cut 4 bases from V and 6 bases from J; bases unmatched to any gene: 12. This CDR3 contains 16 residues. For the CDR3, the DNA is TGCGCCAGCAGCGTCGTCCTAGCGGGAGGATCGGGCGAGCAGTACTTC. Protein product: CASSVVLAGGSGEQYF.

The chain joins TRBV2 to TRBJ2-7; D is perhaps TRBD1 (5 bases). CDR1 and CDR2 (germline): SNHLY, FYNNEI. The CDR3 totals 15 residues. Trimming removed 3 bases at V and 6 bases at J, with 18 bases between. CDR3 protein: CASSDRPGLRGEQYF. The CDR3 region has the DNA TGTGCCAGCAGTGATCGTCCAGGCTTAAGGGGCGAGCAGTACTTC.

The chain joins TRBV19 to TRBJ2-3; TRBD2 aligns across 11 bases. The CDR3 covers 17 residues. The V segment lost 1 base and the J segment 2 bases; nucleotides outside the gene matches: 5. Germline CDR1 LNHDA, CDR2 SQIVND (reference sequence). The chain's CDR3 is CASSIGASGRHTDTQYF. The CDR3 coding sequence is TGTGCCAGTAGTATAGGGGCTAGCGGGAGGCACACAGATACGCAGTATTTT.

The CDR3 region has the DNA TGTGCCAGCAGTGAAGCGCTTCACGGGAACAGGGTGGACGGAAAAAGCCAGTACTTC. Residues: CASSEALHGNRVDGKSQYF. The genes are TRBV6-1 and TRBJ2-5; D is possibly TRBD1 (6 bases). Germline CDR1 is MNHNS and CDR2 is SASEGT. V lost 0 bases and J 10 bases, leaving 30 bases between the germline ends. CDR3 size: 19 residues.

This chain links TRBV18 with TRBJ2-3; D assignment may be TRBD1 or TRBD2 (7 bases each). Deletions cut 3 bases from V and 7 bases from J, with 17 bases between. The germline CDR1 and CDR2 sequences are KGHSH and LQKENI. This CDR3 has 15 residues. The CDR3 bases are TGTGCCAGCTCACCTCGACAGGGCGGGAGTCATACGCAGTATTTT. It is translated as CASSPRQGGSHTQYF.

This chain uses TRBV2 with TRBJ2-4, with 7 nucleotides matching TRBD1. Losses at the gene ends were 5 bases for V and 4 bases for J; bases not matched to a gene: 5. The germline gives CDR1 SNHLY, CDR2 FYNNEI. The CDR3 totals 14 residues. CDR3 sequence (DNA): TGTGCCAGCAGTAGAGGGACAGAGAAAAACATTCAGTACTTC. This codes for CASSRGTEKNIQYF.

This chain links TRBV28 with TRBJ1-1; possible D gene TRBD1, 6 bases. Germline V CDR1 and CDR2: MDHEN, SYDVKM. This CDR3 has 12 amino acids. As DNA, the CDR3 is TGTGGAAGCGGGACACTGAACACTGAAGCTTTCTTT. Protein: CGSGTLNTEAFF.

The gene calls are TRBV19 and TRBJ1-1, with a tentative D call TRBD1 (5 bases). This CDR3 comprises 12 residues. CDR1 is LNHDA, CDR2 SQIVND, per germline (reference sequence). Trimming left V 3 bases short and J 7 bases short, with 9 bases between. The CDR3 sequence: CASSMRQGEAFF. The CDR3 DNA follows: TGTGCCAGTAGTATGAGGCAGGGTGAAGCTTTCTTT.

The chain carries TRBV5-1 and TRBJ2-2; a possible D gene is TRBD2 (6 bases). Trimming took off 0 bases at V and 4 bases at J, with 10 bases between the two ends. Germline V gene lookup returns CDR1 SGHRS and CDR2 YFSETQ. CDR3 length equals 15 residues. The CDR3 here is CASSLAGDGTGELFF. DNA of the CDR3: TGCGCCAGCAGCTTGGCGGGAGACGGCACCGGGGAGCTGTTTTTT.

The V call is TRBV6-5, the J call TRBJ2-1; D remains unclear. This CDR3 has 11 residues. Trimming pared 5 bases from V and 8 bases from J, leaving 7 bases between. CDR1 MNHEY and CDR2 SVGAGI come from the germline V gene. The CDR3 DNA sequence: TGTGCCAGCAGTCCCCTGGATGAGCAGTTCTTC. As protein: CASSPLDEQFF.

The CDR3 loop is CASSLPGTLGETQYF. CDR3 sequence (DNA): TGTGCCAGCAGCCTCCCGGGGACCCTCGGGGAGACCCAGTACTTC. The chain combines TRBV2 with TRBJ2-5; either TRBD1 or TRBD2 may fit D (5 bases each). This CDR3 comprises 15 residues. Germline lookup yields CDR1 SNHLY and CDR2 FYNNEI. Trimming pared 6 bases from V and 5 bases from J, leaving 19 bases between.

This chain links TRBV28 with TRBJ1-5; no reliable D call. This CDR3 has 10 residues. Trimming cost V 8 bases and J 5 bases, with 4 bases left between them. Germline values: CDR1 MDHEN, CDR2 SYDVKM. CDR3 region: CASGYQPQHF. For the CDR3, the DNA is TGTGCCAGCGGGTATCAGCCCCAGCATTTT.

The chain carries TRBV27 and TRBJ2-1, with 11 bases aligning to TRBD2. The CDR3 is 16 residues long. Per the germline V gene, CDR1 is MNHEY and CDR2 is SMNVEV (reference sequence). The V segment lost 4 bases and the J segment 5 bases; nucleotides outside the gene matches: 7. CDR3 amino acids: CASSSQTSGTNNEQFF. In nucleotides, the CDR3 is TGTGCCAGCAGTTCTCAGACTAGCGGGACGAACAATGAGCAGTTCTTC.

The count of this clone is one. The rearrangement uses TRBV2 and TRBJ2-7; D tentatively fits TRBD1 or TRBD2 (5 bases each). CDR1 and CDR2 (germline): SNHLY, FYNNEI. The CDR3 consists of 16 residues. V was trimmed by 6 bases and J by 0 bases, leaving 18 bases between them. CDR3 loop: CASRQVRDVPSYEQYF. The CDR3 DNA is TGTGCCAGCAGGCAAGTCCGGGACGTACCCTCCTACGAGCAGTACTTC.

The J gene is TRBJ2-1, the V gene TRBV7-6, with TRBD2 as a possible D gene (5 bases). This CDR3 has 18 residues. Germline V gene lookup returns CDR1 SGHVS and CDR2 FNYEAQ. V lost 5 bases and J 7 bases, leaving 27 bases between the germline ends. The CDR3 nucleotides are TGTGCCAGCAGCATCCTACCCAAGGCCCCACGGGGATATAATGAGCAGTTCTTC. Encoded protein: CASSILPKAPRGYNEQFF.

The chain links TRBV27 to TRBJ1-1, with 9 bases fitting TRBD1. V lost 6 bases and J lost 8; bases outside the gene matches: 1. This CDR3 is built from 11 residues. CDR1 is MNHEY, CDR2 SMNVEV, per germline (reference sequence). This CDR3 is CASRQGAEAFF. The CDR3 DNA reads TGTGCCAGCAGACAGGGGGCCGAAGCTTTCTTT.

V and J are TRBV7-3 and TRBJ1-2; the D gene is possibly TRBD1 (6 bases). The CDR3 has 13 residues. The V gene's germline CDR1 is SGHTA and CDR2 FQGTGA. The V end lost 5 bases, the J end lost 8 bases, and 15 bases lay between the germline ends. CDR3 sequence (DNA): TGTGCCAGCAGCCAAGGGGGTTCAGGCGGCTACACCTTC. Its protein product is CASSQGGSGGYTF. The complete variable domain, with remaining parts taken from reference TRBV7-3 and TRBJ1-2, reads GAGVSQTPSNKVTEKGKYVELRCDPISGHTALYWYRQSLGQGPEFLIYFQGTGAADDSGLPNDRFFAVRPEGSVSTLKIQRTERGDSAVYLCASSQGGSGGYTFGSGTRLTVV.

The V and J genes are TRBV5-4 and TRBJ2-2; no clear D gene. Trimming removed 4 bases at V and 0 bases at J, with 7 bases between. Germline V gene sequence: CDR1 SGHNT, CDR2 YYREEE (reference sequence). The CDR3 has 14 amino acids. Here the CDR3 DNA reads TGTGCCAGCAGCATCCCTGCGAACACCGGGGAGCTGTTTTTT. The encoded protein is CASSIPANTGELFF.

V and J are TRBV6-5 and TRBJ1-5; maybe TRBD1 (5 bases). Trimming left V 7 bases short and J 5 bases short, with 18 bases between. CDR3 length equals 15 residues. Germline CDR1 MNHEY, CDR2 SVGAGI. CDR3 nucleotides: TGTGCCAGCACCCCTAGTCGGGGGTCCTATCAGCCCCAGCATTTT. Its protein product is CASTPSRGSYQPQHF.